This passage covers 25 T cell receptor beta chains from one sample sequenced in a study of CD8+CD57+ T cells in acquired aplastic anemia. Patients included in sequencing had previously demonstrated CD8+CD57+ cell expansion by flow cytometry. For CDR3 and TCR beta VDJ profiling, genomic DNA was the template used. TCRdb called the reads again in MiXCR, with one record for every CDR3 protein. Of 200,000 to 250,000 distinct CDR3 sequences in the sample, approximately 45% were seen once. The sample taken for sequencing was sorted CD4+, CD8+, or CD8+CD57+ T cells (not recorded which) from PBMCs. The receptors here all came from a human donor with aplastic anemia.

J is TRBJ2-5 and V is TRBV14; no definite D call. CDR1 is SGHDN and CDR2 is FVKESK in the germline V gene. The V end was cut by 2 bases, the J end by 3 bases, with 7 bases between. This CDR3 is 13 amino acids long. CDR3 in amino acids: CASSQSRKETQYF. DNA for the CDR3: TGTGCCAGCAGCCAATCCAGGAAAGAGACCCAGTACTTC.

This clonotype was counted at least ten times. The chain has TRBV28 and TRBJ2-7; maybe TRBD2 (6 bases). This CDR3 spans 14 amino acids. The V end was cut by 10 bases, the J end by 2 bases, with 18 bases between. Germline V gene sequence: CDR1 MDHEN, CDR2 SYDVKM. The CDR3 DNA reads TGTGCCACCCACGTACTAGCTGACACCTACGAGCAGTACTTC. Its protein product is CATHVLADTYEQYF.

This clonotype was seen at least ten times. The J gene is TRBJ1-2, the V gene TRBV24-1; 8 nucleotides agree with TRBD1. V dropped 4 bases and J dropped 4; count of bases not matched to a gene: 7. Germline V CDR1 and CDR2: KGHDR, SFDVKD. The CDR3 sequence is 15 residues long. The CDR3: CATSEPGQVTYGYTF. CDR3 sequence (DNA): TGTGCCACCAGTGAGCCGGGACAGGTGACCTATGGCTACACCTTC.

This chain uses TRBV6-6 with TRBJ1-5; TRBD1 might be the D (5 bases). Germline CDR1 and CDR2: MNHNY and SVGAGI (reference sequence). Trimming shortened V by 6 bases and J by 7 bases, and 16 bases separated the two germline ends. This CDR3 has 14 amino acids. In DNA form, the CDR3 reads TGTGCCAGCAGGAACATGGAACAGGTCCAGCCCCAGCATTTT. Its translation: CASRNMEQVQPQHF.

J is TRBJ2-7 and V is TRBV6-6, with TRBD2 identical over 10 bases. This CDR3 has 17 amino acids. Losses at the gene ends were 0 bases for V and 5 bases for J; bases not matched to a gene: 10. Germline V CDR1 and CDR2: MNHNY, SVGAGI (reference sequence). The CDR3 protein is CASSYSPLAGVLDEQYF. The CDR3 DNA follows: TGTGCCAGCAGTTACTCTCCCCTAGCGGGAGTTTTAGACGAGCAGTACTTC.

This clonotype was counted ten times or more. The chain combines TRBV12-3 or TRBV12-4 with TRBJ2-3; D possibly corresponds to TRBD1 (6 bases). The CDR3 has 16 amino acids. With 6 bases removed from V and 2 bases from J, the gap between germline ends came to 18 bases. The CDR3 loop reads CASSHYRTVYTDTQYF. DNA for the CDR3: TGTGCCAGCAGCCACTACAGGACAGTATACACAGATACGCAGTATTTT.

This clonotype was observed many times. V is TRBV6-4 and J is TRBJ2-2; D call uncertain. Germline V gives CDR1 MRHNA, CDR2 SNTAGT. The V and J ends lost 7 bases and 3 bases respectively, with 12 bases between them. The CDR3 totals 14 residues. The CDR3 is CASMTNWDTGELFF. In nucleotides, the CDR3 is TGTGCCAGCATGACCAATTGGGACACCGGGGAGCTGTTTTTT.

This clonotype was recorded a few times. The chain links TRBV15 to TRBJ2-7; D is undetermined. The ends were cut back, 3 bases at V and 3 bases at J, with 9 bases in the middle. Germline CDR1 and CDR2: LNHNV and YYDKDF (reference sequence). The length of the CDR3 is 13 residues. The CDR3 loop is CATSRGIDYEQYF. CDR3 nucleotides: TGTGCCACCAGCAGGGGGATAGACTACGAGCAGTACTTC.

In this sample, this clonotype turned up a few times. The chain has TRBV14 and TRBJ1-2; TRBD1 matches 11 bases. The ends lost 2 bases at V and 7 bases at J; junction bases unmatched: 12. The CDR3 runs 17 residues. Germline lookup yields CDR1 SGHDN and CDR2 FVKESK. The CDR3 reads CASSQTSPDRGRFGYTF. The DNA of the CDR3 is TGTGCCAGCAGCCAAACCTCCCCGGACAGGGGGCGTTTTGGCTACACCTTC.

This clonotype occurred once. The CDR3 region has the DNA TGTGCCATCAGGGGACCCGGGACGGAATACGAGCAGTACTTC. The encoded protein is CAIRGPGTEYEQYF. The V gene is TRBV10-3, the J gene TRBJ2-7; the D gene could be TRBD1 or TRBD2 (5 bases each). In germline, CDR1 is ENHRY, CDR2 SYGVKD. The CDR3 is 14 residues long. V lost 6 bases and J lost 4, with 16 bases in between.

J is TRBJ2-4 and V is TRBV5-8, with 8 positions matching TRBD2. Germline CDR1 reads SGHTS; CDR2 reads YDEGEE. Losses at the gene ends were 5 bases for V and 7 bases for J; bases not matched to a gene: 17. This CDR3 region has 17 residues. The CDR3 region has the DNA TGTGCCAGCAGTAGGGAGAGACTAGCGAAGGGCAGGAACATTCAGTACTTC. This codes for CASSRERLAKGRNIQYF. Supplemented by reference TRBV5-8 and TRBJ2-4, the full variable domain reads EAGVTQSPTHLIKTRGQQATLRCSPISGHTSVYWYQQALGLGLQFLLWYDEGEERNRGNFPPRFSGRQFPNYSSELNVNALELEDSALYLCASSRERLAKGRNIQYFGAGTRLSVL.

J is TRBJ2-7 and V is TRBV29-1; 10 bases are a match to TRBD2. Germline assignment: CDR1 SQVTM and CDR2 ANQGSEA. The V segment lost 7 bases and the J segment 1 base; nucleotides outside the gene matches: 19. The CDR3 spans 18 residues. CDR3 nucleotides: TGCAGCGCCACAGGCTACCCATTAGCGGGGGGACTATCCTACGAGCAGTACTTC. It specifies CSATGYPLAGGLSYEQYF.

This clonotype was picked up one time. The chain joins TRBV19 to TRBJ1-2, with 8 bases fitting TRBD1. The junction had 6 bases not matched to a gene; V was cut back by 5 bases and J by 4 bases. Germline V gene data show CDR1 as LNHDA and CDR2 as SQIVND (reference sequence). The CDR3 sequence is 14 residues long. CDR3 in DNA: TGTGCCAGTAGTCCCAGGGGGCTGAGCTATGGCTACACCTTC. This translates into CASSPRGLSYGYTF.

There are many counts of this clonotype. DNA for the CDR3: TGTGCCAGCAGCTTAGTAACCGCCACGAACACTGAAGCTTTCTTT. Amino acid sequence: CASSLVTATNTEAFF. V gene TRBV7-6 combines with J gene TRBJ1-1; D is unresolved. The CDR3 runs 15 residues. The germline gives CDR1 SGHVS, CDR2 FNYEAQ. V was cut by 1 base and J by 1 base, with 10 bases left in between.

In this sample, this clonotype turned up many times. The chain joins TRBV20-1 to TRBJ2-7, with D possibly TRBD2 on 6 matching bases. The CDR3 is 13 residues long. Trimming cost V 5 bases and J 6 bases, with 17 bases left between them. Germline V gene lookup returns CDR1 DFQATT and CDR2 SNEGSKA (reference sequence). In DNA form, the CDR3 reads TGCAGTGCTCAGGACTATTCGGTTAGCGAGCAGTACTTC. It yields the protein CSAQDYSVSEQYF.

The genes are TRBV10-3 and TRBJ2-7; TRBD1 might be the D (6 bases). Germline V gene sequence: CDR1 ENHRY, CDR2 SYGVKD. CDR3 length: 16 residues. With 0 bases removed from V and 4 bases from J, the gap between germline ends came to 16 bases. The CDR3: CAISESTGHPIYEQYF. CDR3 sequence (DNA): TGTGCCATCAGTGAGTCGACGGGACATCCAATATACGAGCAGTACTTC.

J is TRBJ2-7 and V is TRBV20-1; D assignment may be TRBD1 or TRBD2 (6 bases each). Trimming took 8 bases from V and 2 from J, leaving 22 bases between them. This CDR3 comprises 15 residues. In germline, CDR1 is DFQATT, CDR2 SNEGSKA (reference sequence). The CDR3 sequence: CSPNREVRTTYEQYF. CDR3 in DNA: TGCAGTCCCAACAGGGAGGTGAGGACCACCTACGAGCAGTACTTC.

The sample holds a few counts of this clonotype. The gene calls are TRBV18 and TRBJ2-7, with D hard to call. Germline CDR1 KGHSH, CDR2 LQKENI. The CDR3 spans 12 residues. The V end was cut by 3 bases, the J end by 7 bases, with 10 bases between. The CDR3 DNA follows: TGTGCCAGCTCACCGTCGCCCAGGGAGCAGTACTTC. This gives the protein CASSPSPREQYF.

J is TRBJ2-7 and V is TRBV12-5, with D perhaps TRBD2 (5 bases). Trimming removed 5 bases at V and 1 base at J, with 6 bases between. Germline V lookup: CDR1 LGHNT, CDR2 FRNRAP. The CDR3 is 12 residues long. CDR3 bases: TGTGCTAGTGGTCGAGGGTCCTACGAGCAGTACGTC. Amino acids: CASGRGSYEQYV.

The genes are TRBV7-9 and TRBJ2-7; 7 nucleotides match TRBD2. The CDR3 contains 16 residues. In germline, CDR1 is SEHNR, CDR2 FQNEAQ (reference sequence). J lost 2 bases, V lost 4 bases, and 11 bases had no gene match. The DNA for the CDR3 is TGTGCCAGCAGCTCCATGGGGGGGGGAGGTCCCTACGAGCAGTACTTC. Translating it yields CASSSMGGGGPYEQYF.

There are many counts of this clonotype. The chain employs TRBV20-1 and TRBJ2-7, with a possible D match to TRBD2 (6 bases). The germline V gene encodes CDR1 DFQATT and CDR2 SNEGSKA (reference sequence). The CDR3 loop spans 16 amino acids. V lost 0 bases, J lost 5 bases, and 20 bases lay in between. In nucleotides, the CDR3 is TGCAGTGCTAGAGATGTGGAGGGCGCACGCATCCACGAGCAGTACTTC. It yields the protein CSARDVEGARIHEQYF.

This clonotype appeared a few times. The J gene is TRBJ2-7, the V gene TRBV6-1; 8 nucleotides align to TRBD1. The CDR3 runs to 13 residues. J lost 6 bases, V lost 5 bases, and 6 bases had no gene match. Germline V CDR1 and CDR2: MNHNS, SASEGT. The CDR3 DNA reads as TGTGCCAGCAGTTACAGCAGGGGGCGCGAGCAGTACTTC. This codes for CASSYSRGREQYF.

The table lists this clonotype with a count of one. The final CDR3 position lacks the conserved phenylalanine or tryptophan, pointing to a likely read error. The CDR3 coding sequence is TGTGCCAGCAGTGAGGCGCGGCTCCCAGAGACCCAGTACCTC. This translates into CASSEARLPETQYL. The chain links TRBV2 to TRBJ2-5, with no clear D. Germline-derived CDR1 and CDR2 are SNHLY and FYNNEI. V lost 3 bases and J lost 4, with 12 bases in between. The CDR3 runs 14 residues.

A few counts support this clonotype. The genes are TRBV7-9 and TRBJ1-3; D perhaps matches TRBD1 (5 bases). Germline CDR1 SEHNR, CDR2 FQNEAQ (reference sequence). The CDR3 loop spans 14 amino acids. Trimming removed 5 bases from V and 5 bases from J, with 13 bases in between. The CDR3 sequence is CASSPRDGRNTIYF. DNA for the CDR3: TGTGCCAGCAGCCCTAGGGACGGTCGAAACACCATATATTTT. Full variable domain (rest looked up from reference TRBV7-9 and TRBJ1-3): DTGVSQNPRHKITKRGQNVTFRCDPISEHNRLYWYRQTLGQGPEFLTYFQNEAQLEKSRLLSDRFSAERPKGSFSTLEIQRTEQGDSAMYLCASSPRDGRNTIYFGEGSWLTVV.

CDR3 in amino acids: CSARDPGSAGHEKLFF. The CDR3 DNA reads as TGCAGTGCTAGAGATCCTGGGTCGGCGGGACATGAAAAACTGTTTTTT. The chain combines TRBV20-1 with TRBJ1-4, with D maybe TRBD1 (5 bases). Germline CDR1 and CDR2: DFQATT and SNEGSKA (reference sequence). This CDR3 contains 16 residues. Trimming cost V 0 bases and J 6 bases, with 17 bases left between them.